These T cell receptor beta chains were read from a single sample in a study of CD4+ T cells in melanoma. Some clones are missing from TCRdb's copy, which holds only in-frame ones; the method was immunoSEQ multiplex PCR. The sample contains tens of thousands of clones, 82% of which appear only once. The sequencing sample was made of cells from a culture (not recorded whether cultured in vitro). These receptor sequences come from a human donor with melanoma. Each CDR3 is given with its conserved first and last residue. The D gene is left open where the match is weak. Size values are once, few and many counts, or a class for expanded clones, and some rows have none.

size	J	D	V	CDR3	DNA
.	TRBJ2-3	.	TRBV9	CASSVDPGPDTQYF	TGTGCCAGCAGCGTAGACCCAGGGCCAGATACGCAGTATTTT
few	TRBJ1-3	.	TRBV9	CASSDRDRNTIYF	TGTGCCAGCAGCGACAGGGATAGAAACACCATATATTTT
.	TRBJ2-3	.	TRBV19	CASKQGLADTQYF	TGTGCCAGTAAACAAGGGCTGGCAGATACGCAGTATTTT
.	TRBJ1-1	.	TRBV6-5	CASSYLGLDTEAFF	TGTGCCAGCAGTTATTTGGGGCTCGACACTGAAGCTTTCTTT
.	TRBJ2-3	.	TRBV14	CASSQDRGTLADTQYF	TGTGCCAGCAGCCAAGATAGGGGTACCCTAGCGGATACGCAGTATTTT
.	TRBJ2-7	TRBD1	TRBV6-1	CASIRSGTGQNEQYF	TGTGCCAGCATTCGGAGCGGGACAGGGCAAAACGAGCAGTACTTC
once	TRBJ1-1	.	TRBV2	CASSKNTEAFF	TGTGCCAGCAGTAAGAACACTGAAGCTTTCTTT
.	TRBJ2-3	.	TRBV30	CAWSGLLGDTQYF	TGTGCCTGGAGTGGCCTCCTGGGGGATACGCAGTATTTT
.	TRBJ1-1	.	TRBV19	CASSIVGQRNTEAFF	TGTGCCAGTAGTATTGTTGGACAGCGGAACACTGAAGCTTTCTTT
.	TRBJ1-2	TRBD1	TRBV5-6	CASSDRGKAGYGYTF	TGTGCCAGCAGCGACAGGGGTAAGGCGGGCTATGGCTACACCTTC
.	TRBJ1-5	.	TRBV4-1	CASSQDPQGLPPQHF	TGCGCCAGCAGCCAAGATCCCCAGGGTCTTCCGCCCCAGCATTTT
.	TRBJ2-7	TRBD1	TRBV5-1	CASSSSGTGPYEQYF	TGCGCCAGCAGCTCGTCCGGGACAGGGCCCTACGAGCAGTACTTC
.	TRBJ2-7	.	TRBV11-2	CASSLAMDTSYEQYF	TGTGCCAGCAGCTTAGCAATGGACACATCCTACGAGCAGTACTTC
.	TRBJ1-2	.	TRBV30	CAWSAQSRNYGYTF	TGTGCCTGGAGTGCACAATCTAGGAACTATGGCTACACCTTC
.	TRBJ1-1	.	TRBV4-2	CASSQDKADGTEAFF	TGTGCCAGCAGCCAAGATAAGGCCGATGGGACTGAAGCTTTCTTT
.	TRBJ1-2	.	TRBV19	CASSMAGDYGYTF	TGTGCCAGTAGTATGGCAGGGGACTATGGCTACACCTTC